The 6 T cell receptor beta chains in this list originate from one sample, sequenced in a study of T cell responses to AZD1222 COVID-19 vaccine. Data came from immunoSEQ multiplex PCR; TCRdb stores just in-frame clones and leaves some out. The table lists tens of thousands of clones, under 90% of them singletons, with 10% in the top ten. The sample consisted of peripheral blood, taken on day 0 of AZD1222 vaccination. These receptors all come from an adult in good health.

The chain has TRBV4-1 and TRBJ1-2; D is undetermined. This CDR3 is 15 amino acids long. V lost 0 bases to trimming and J lost 4 bases, with 12 bases between them. Per germline, CDR1 MGHRA and CDR2 YSYEKL. CDR3 amino acids: CASSQDVKGGYGYTF. CDR3 coding DNA: TGCGCCAGCAGCCAAGATGTTAAGGGCGGCTATGGCTACACCTTC.

The J gene is TRBJ1-3, the V gene TRBV3-1 (or the pseudogene TRBV3-2), with D unclear. The germline V gene has CDR1 LGHDT and CDR2 YNNKEL (reference sequence). V lost 4 bases, J lost 4 bases, and 14 bases lay in between. The CDR3 spans 15 residues. CDR3: CASSPRSAGGNTIYF. CDR3 in DNA: TGTGCCAGCAGCCCCCGGTCGGCGGGGGGAAACACCATATATTTT.

The chain recombines TRBV14 with TRBJ2-3, with a weak D call TRBD1 (5 bases). Between the trimmed V and J ends, which lost 0 bases and 4 bases, there was a span of 23 bases. The germline gives CDR1 SGHDN, CDR2 FVKESK. CDR3 length: 19 amino acids. The CDR3 loop is CASSQDQGFGSESADTQYF. DNA for the CDR3: TGTGCCAGCAGCCAAGATCAGGGATTTGGGTCCGAATCCGCAGATACGCAGTATTTT.

This chain uses TRBV2 with TRBJ1-2; no definite D call. Trimming stripped 8 bases from V and 5 bases from J, with 9 bases between. The CDR3 is made up of 11 amino acids. Germline CDR1 is SNHLY and CDR2 is FYNNEI. The CDR3 sequence is CASSYLYGYTF. In DNA form, the CDR3 reads TGTGCCAGCTCATACCTATATGGCTACACCTTC.

This chain connects TRBV5-6 to TRBJ1-3; no clear D gene. Per germline, CDR1 SGHDT and CDR2 YYEEEE. V lost 4 bases to trimming and J lost 0 bases, with 8 bases between them. This CDR3 is built from 14 residues. The CDR3 DNA follows: TGTGCCAGCAGCCCCGCACCCTCTGGAAACACCATATATTTT. This translates into CASSPAPSGNTIYF.

The chain is built from TRBV3-1 (or the pseudogene TRBV3-2) and TRBJ2-1, with a weak D call TRBD1 (6 bases). Germline CDR1 and CDR2: LGHDT and YNNKEL (reference sequence). V was trimmed by 8 bases and J by 14 bases, leaving 19 bases between them. The CDR3 extends over 12 amino acids. Here the CDR3 DNA reads TGTGCCAGCCGACAACCACAGGGAAGGGAGTTCTTC. Translation: CASRQPQGREFF.